The 18 T cell receptor beta chains below all came from one sample that was sequenced in a study of blood T cell repertoires in COVID-19. Clones were sequenced by immunoSEQ multiplex PCR, and TCRdb holds only the in-frame ones, with some missing. The profile shows roughly 310,000 clones, 90% of them singletons. The sample consisted of PBMCs or T cells enriched from blood (not recorded which). The receptors stem from a man between 60 and 70 years old who had recovered from COVID-19.

The J gene is TRBJ2-1, the V gene TRBV4-1; unclear D gene. CDR1 MGHRA and CDR2 YSYEKL come from the germline V gene. The CDR3 consists of 17 residues. The V end was cut by 2 bases, the J end by 0 bases, with 14 bases between. Here the CDR3 DNA reads TGCGCCAGCAGCCAAACCCCGGCGGAAACCTCCTACAATGAGCAGTTCTTC. It translates to CASSQTPAETSYNEQFF.

The chain links TRBV7-9 to TRBJ2-5, with 7 bases fitting TRBD1. V shed 5 bases, J shed 4 bases, and the junction held 7 bases outside the gene matches. The length of the CDR3 is 14 residues. CDR1 and CDR2 (germline): SEHNR, FQNEAQ (reference sequence). The CDR3 spells CASSRDRASETQYF. The CDR3 region has the DNA TGTGCCAGCAGCCGAGACAGGGCTTCAGAGACCCAGTACTTC.

This clone was seen a single time. This chain uses TRBV5-1 with TRBJ1-5, with 7 bases that match TRBD1. J was trimmed by 7 bases and V by 1 base; bases with no gene match: 5. This CDR3 region has 14 residues. Germline V lookup: CDR1 SGHRS, CDR2 YFSETQ. The DNA of the CDR3 is TGCGCCAGCAGCTTGACCCCGGACAGGCAGCCCCAGCATTTT. Translating gives CASSLTPDRQPQHF.

The chain combines TRBV3-1 (or the pseudogene TRBV3-2) with TRBJ1-2; 10 bases line up with TRBD1. V lost 0 bases to trimming and J lost 6 bases; unmatched junction nucleotides: 4. There are 15 residues in the CDR3. The germline CDR1 and CDR2 sequences are LGHDT and YNNKEL (reference sequence). CDR3 in amino acids: CASSQEGQGNDGYTF. CDR3 nucleotide sequence: TGTGCCAGCAGCCAAGAGGGACAGGGGAACGATGGCTACACCTTC.

The rearrangement joins TRBV27 to TRBJ1-2, with 7 bases lining up with TRBD1. CDR3 length: 15 residues. Trimming removed 5 bases from V and 5 bases from J; junction bases left unmatched: 11. CDR1 MNHEY and CDR2 SMNVEV come from the germline V gene (reference sequence). Written as DNA, the CDR3 is TGTGCCAGCAGTCTGAAAGGGGGCCCGACTTATGGCTACACCTTC. Amino acids: CASSLKGGPTYGYTF.

V gene TRBV6-5 combines with J gene TRBJ2-7, with 9 bases lining up with TRBD2. Germline CDR1 reads MNHEY; CDR2 reads SVGAGI. The CDR3 sequence is 15 residues long. Germline trimming cut 5 bases from V and 2 bases from J; bases unmatched to any gene: 7. CDR3 nucleotide sequence: TGTGCCAGCAGTCAAAAGCGGGAGGCCCCCTACGAGCAGTACTTC. It specifies CASSQKREAPYEQYF.

This chain links TRBV7-9 with TRBJ2-2; 9 bases line up with TRBD2. The J segment lost 2 bases and the V segment lost 6 bases, leaving 4 bases of the junction unmatched. From germline, CDR1 is SEHNR and CDR2 FQNEAQ (reference sequence). This CDR3 spans 15 amino acids. CDR3 coding DNA: TGTGCCAGCAGACCGACTAGCGGTAACACCGGGGAGCTGTTTTTT. Encoded protein: CASRPTSGNTGELFF.

This clone came up a few times. One junction end does not reproduce the germline sequence, and a read error may be involved. This chain links TRBV7-2 with TRBJ1-2; the D is unclear. The CDR3 is 14 amino acids. Germline CDR1 reads SGHTA; CDR2 reads FQGNSA. This chain's CDR3 is CASSPGRGPYGYTF. The CDR3 DNA sequence: TGTGCCAGCAGCCCAGGTCGGGGTCCGTATGGGTACACCTTC.

The rearrangement uses TRBV5-1 and TRBJ1-1; D is unresolved. The CDR3 is made up of 14 amino acids. Deletions cut 7 bases from V and 3 bases from J, with 16 bases between. Germline V gives CDR1 SGHRS, CDR2 YFSETQ. CDR3 protein: CASRKDGGDTEAFF. Here the CDR3 DNA reads TGCGCCAGCCGAAAAGATGGCGGTGACACTGAAGCTTTCTTT.

The V and J genes are TRBV4-1 and TRBJ1-4; D is unresolved. Deletions cut 4 bases from V and 3 bases from J, with 3 bases between. The germline V gene has CDR1 MGHRA and CDR2 YSYEKL. The CDR3 loop spans 12 amino acids. As DNA, the CDR3 is TGCGCCAGCAGCCTCGCTAATGAAAAACTGTTTTTT. Protein product: CASSLANEKLFF.

The V call is TRBV19, the J call TRBJ1-5; tentative D call: TRBD1 (5 bases). CDR1 is LNHDA and CDR2 is SQIVND in the germline V gene (reference sequence). The CDR3 loop spans 15 amino acids. The germline V and J ends were trimmed by 10 bases and 9 bases, with 25 bases remaining between them. CDR3 nucleotide sequence: TGTGCCACCGGTTCAGCAGGACATCTAATTGGGCCCCAGCATTTT. It translates to CATGSAGHLIGPQHF.

The V gene is TRBV5-4, the J gene TRBJ2-2; the match to TRBD2 covers 14 bases. After removal of 4 bases from V and 5 bases from J, the junction contained 7 bases not matched to a gene. CDR1 SGHNT and CDR2 YYREEE come from the germline V gene (reference sequence). The CDR3 spans 17 residues. This chain's CDR3 is CASSLGLAGVGTGELFF. In DNA form, the CDR3 reads TGTGCCAGCAGCCTGGGACTAGCGGGAGTAGGTACCGGGGAGCTGTTTTTT.

The chain links TRBV7-2 to TRBJ2-7; D is perhaps TRBD2 (6 bases). Trimming shortened V by 4 bases and J by 0 bases, and 13 bases separated the two germline ends. Germline assignment: CDR1 SGHTA and CDR2 FQGNSA. The length of the CDR3 is 15 residues. The CDR3 DNA is TGTGCCAGCAGCTCTTTTCTAGCGCCCTCCTACGAGCAGTACTTC. Translation gives CASSSFLAPSYEQYF.

The chain recombines TRBV6-5 with TRBJ1-2; D is unclear. The CDR3 extends over 13 amino acids. The V and J ends lost 6 bases and 2 bases respectively, with 10 bases between them. Looked up from germline, CDR1 is MNHEY and CDR2 is SVGAGI. CDR3 DNA: TGTGCCAGCAGGTCAACAGTGAACTATGGCTACACCTTC. Translated: CASRSTVNYGYTF.

The chain couples TRBV4-2 to TRBJ1-4; no definite D call. The V end was cut by 0 bases, the J end by 7 bases, with 9 bases between. The CDR3 covers 14 residues. CDR1 is LGHNA and CDR2 is YNFKEQ in the germline V gene. Written as DNA, the CDR3 is TGTGCCAGCAGCCAAGAACAGCCCCCTGAAAAACTGTTTTTT. It is translated as CASSQEQPPEKLFF.

The chain has TRBV5-1 and TRBJ2-7; D gene ambiguous. V was shortened by 0 bases and J by 11 bases, with 9 bases between the two germline ends. CDR3 size: 11 residues. Germline V CDR1 and CDR2: SGHRS, YFSETQ. Here the CDR3 reads CASSLDVEKYF. CDR3 sequence (DNA): TGCGCCAGCAGCTTGGACGTGGAGAAGTACTTC. Complete variable domain (other parts from reference TRBV5-1 and TRBJ2-7): KAGVTQTPRYLIKTRGQQVTLSCSPISGHRSVSWYQQTPGQGLQFLFEYFSETQRNKGNFPGRFSGRQFSNSRSEMNVSTLELGDSALYLCASSLDVEKYFGPGTRLTVT.

The CDR3 region has the DNA TGTGCCAGCCGCCCGGGACAGGGGTTATCTTCTGGAAACACCATATATTTT. The encoded protein is CASRPGQGLSSGNTIYF. The V gene is TRBV2, the J gene TRBJ1-3, with TRBD1 identical over 10 bases. The CDR3 contains 17 residues. Germline CDR1 is SNHLY and CDR2 is FYNNEI. V was clipped by 8 bases and J by 1 base; unmatched bases: 11.

The chain uses TRBV10-3 and TRBJ2-1; 9 bases match TRBD2. The CDR3 runs to 16 residues. The trim removed 5 bases at V and 7 bases at J, leaving 12 bases unmatched. From germline, CDR1 is ENHRY and CDR2 SYGVKD. The CDR3 loop reads CAISTPGGSGSNEQFF. In DNA form, the CDR3 reads TGTGCCATCAGTACACCCGGAGGTAGCGGGAGTAATGAGCAGTTCTTC.